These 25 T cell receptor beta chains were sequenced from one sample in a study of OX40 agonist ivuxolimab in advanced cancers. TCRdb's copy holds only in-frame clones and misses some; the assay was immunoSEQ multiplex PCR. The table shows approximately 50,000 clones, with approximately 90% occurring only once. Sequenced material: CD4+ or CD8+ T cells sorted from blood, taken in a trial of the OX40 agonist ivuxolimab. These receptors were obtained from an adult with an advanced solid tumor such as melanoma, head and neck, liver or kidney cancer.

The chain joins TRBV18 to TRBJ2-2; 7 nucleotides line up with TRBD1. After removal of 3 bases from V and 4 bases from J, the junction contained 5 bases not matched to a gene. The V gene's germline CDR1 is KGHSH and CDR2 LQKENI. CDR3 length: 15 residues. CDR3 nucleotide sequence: TGTGCCAGCTCACCGACAGGGTGGGGCACCGGGGAGCTGTTTTTT. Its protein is CASSPTGWGTGELFF.

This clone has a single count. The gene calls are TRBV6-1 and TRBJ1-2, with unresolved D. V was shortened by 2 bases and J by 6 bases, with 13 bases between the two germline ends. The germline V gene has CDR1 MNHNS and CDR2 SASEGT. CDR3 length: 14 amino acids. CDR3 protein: CASSEYWQTDGYTF. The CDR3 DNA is TGTGCCAGCAGTGAATATTGGCAAACGGATGGCTACACCTTC.

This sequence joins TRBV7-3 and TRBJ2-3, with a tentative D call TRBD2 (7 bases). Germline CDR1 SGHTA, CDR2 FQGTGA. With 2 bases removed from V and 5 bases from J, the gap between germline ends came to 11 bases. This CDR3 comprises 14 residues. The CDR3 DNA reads TGTGCCAGCAGCTTAGGGGGGGCTGGAGATACGCAGTATTTT. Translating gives CASSLGGAGDTQYF.

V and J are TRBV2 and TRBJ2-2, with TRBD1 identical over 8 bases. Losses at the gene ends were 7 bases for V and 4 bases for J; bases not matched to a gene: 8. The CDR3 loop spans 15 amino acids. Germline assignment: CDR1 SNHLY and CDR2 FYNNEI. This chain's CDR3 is CASNHRGVGTGELFF. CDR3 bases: TGTGCCAGCAATCACAGGGGGGTCGGCACCGGGGAGCTGTTTTTT.

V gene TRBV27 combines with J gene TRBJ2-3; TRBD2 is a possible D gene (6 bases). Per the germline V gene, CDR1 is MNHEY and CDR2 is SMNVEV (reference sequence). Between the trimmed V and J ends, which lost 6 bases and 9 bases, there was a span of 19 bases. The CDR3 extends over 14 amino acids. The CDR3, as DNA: TGTGCCAGCAGCTGGAGGGGCTCGTCAGGAACGCAGTATTTT. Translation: CASSWRGSSGTQYF.

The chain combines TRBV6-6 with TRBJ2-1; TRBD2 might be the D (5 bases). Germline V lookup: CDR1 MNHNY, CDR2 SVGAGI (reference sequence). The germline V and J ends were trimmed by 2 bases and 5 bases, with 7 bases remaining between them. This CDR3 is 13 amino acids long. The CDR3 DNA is TGTGCCAGCAGTTACCAAGCGGACAATGAGCAGTTCTTC. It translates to CASSYQADNEQFF.

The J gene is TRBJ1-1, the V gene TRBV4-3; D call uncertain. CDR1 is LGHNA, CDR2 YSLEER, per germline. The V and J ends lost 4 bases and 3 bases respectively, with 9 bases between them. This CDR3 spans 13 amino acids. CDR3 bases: TGCGCCAGCAGCCGTGGAGAGGACACTGAAGCTTTCTTT. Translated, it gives CASSRGEDTEAFF.

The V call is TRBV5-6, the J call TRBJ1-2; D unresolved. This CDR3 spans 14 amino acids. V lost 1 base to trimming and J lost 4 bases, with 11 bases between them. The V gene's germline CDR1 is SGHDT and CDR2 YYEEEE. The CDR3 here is CASSLRRVVYGYTF. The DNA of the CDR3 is TGTGCCAGCAGCTTGAGGAGGGTTGTCTATGGCTACACCTTC.

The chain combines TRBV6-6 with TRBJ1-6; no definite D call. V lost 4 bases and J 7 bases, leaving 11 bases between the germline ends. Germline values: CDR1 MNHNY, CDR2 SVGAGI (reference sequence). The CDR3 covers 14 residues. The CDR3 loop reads CASSLGQLNSPLHF. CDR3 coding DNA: TGTGCCAGCAGTTTAGGGCAGTTAAATTCACCCCTCCACTTT.

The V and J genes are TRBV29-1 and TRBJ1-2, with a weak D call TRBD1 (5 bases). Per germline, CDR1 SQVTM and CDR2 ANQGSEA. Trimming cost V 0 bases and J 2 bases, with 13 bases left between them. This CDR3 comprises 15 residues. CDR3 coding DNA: TGCAGCGTTGAAGATGGTGCAGGGCGCAACTATGGCTACACCTTC. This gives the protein CSVEDGAGRNYGYTF.

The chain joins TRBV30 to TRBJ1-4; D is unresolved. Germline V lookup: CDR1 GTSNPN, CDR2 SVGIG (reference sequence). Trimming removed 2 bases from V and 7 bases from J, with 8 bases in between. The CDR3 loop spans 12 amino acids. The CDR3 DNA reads TGTGCCTGGAGTCCCGAGGCTGAAAAACTGTTTTTT. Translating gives CAWSPEAEKLFF.

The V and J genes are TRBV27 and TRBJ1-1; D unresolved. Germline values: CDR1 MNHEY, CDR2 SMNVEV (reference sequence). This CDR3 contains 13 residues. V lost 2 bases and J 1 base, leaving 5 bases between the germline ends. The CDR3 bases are TGTGCCAGCAGTTTACAGAGGAACACTGAAGCTTTCTTT. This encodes CASSLQRNTEAFF.

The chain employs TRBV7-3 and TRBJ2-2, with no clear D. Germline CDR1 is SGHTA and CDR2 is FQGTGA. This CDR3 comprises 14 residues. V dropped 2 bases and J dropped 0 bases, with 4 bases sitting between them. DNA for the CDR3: TGTGCCAGCAGCTTAGCGGCGAACACCGGGGAGCTGTTTTTT. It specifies CASSLAANTGELFF.

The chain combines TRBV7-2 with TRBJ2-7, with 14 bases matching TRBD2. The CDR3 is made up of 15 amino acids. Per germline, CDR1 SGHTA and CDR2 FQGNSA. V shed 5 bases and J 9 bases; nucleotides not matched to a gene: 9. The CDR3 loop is CASSPPGTSGSTQYF. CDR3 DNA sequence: TGTGCCAGCAGCCCGCCCGGGACTAGCGGGAGTACGCAGTACTTC.

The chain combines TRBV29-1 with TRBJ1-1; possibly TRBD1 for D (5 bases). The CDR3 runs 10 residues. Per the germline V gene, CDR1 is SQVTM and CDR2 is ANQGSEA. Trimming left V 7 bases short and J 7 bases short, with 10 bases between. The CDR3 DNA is TGCAGCGCCGGACATAATGAAGCTTTCTTT. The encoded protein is CSAGHNEAFF.

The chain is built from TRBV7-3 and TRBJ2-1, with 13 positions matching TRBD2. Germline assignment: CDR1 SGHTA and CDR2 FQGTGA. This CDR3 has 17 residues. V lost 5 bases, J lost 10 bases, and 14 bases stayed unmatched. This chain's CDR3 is CASSHNSGLAGVGEQFF. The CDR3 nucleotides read TGTGCCAGCAGCCATAACTCCGGACTAGCGGGAGTGGGGGAGCAGTTCTTC.

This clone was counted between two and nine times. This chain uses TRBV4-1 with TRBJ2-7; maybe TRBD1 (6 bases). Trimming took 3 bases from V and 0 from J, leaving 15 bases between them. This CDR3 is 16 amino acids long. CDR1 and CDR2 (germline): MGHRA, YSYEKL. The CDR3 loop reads CASSQGTGYYSYEQYF. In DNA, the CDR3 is TGCGCCAGCAGCCAGGGCACAGGGTATTACTCCTACGAGCAGTACTTC.

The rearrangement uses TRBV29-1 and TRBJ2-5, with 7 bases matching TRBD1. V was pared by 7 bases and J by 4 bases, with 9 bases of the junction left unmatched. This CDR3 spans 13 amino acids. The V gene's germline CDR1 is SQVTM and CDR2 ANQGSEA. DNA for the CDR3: TGCAGCGCCTCATTAGGGGGCGGAGAGACCCAGTACTTC. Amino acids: CSASLGGGETQYF. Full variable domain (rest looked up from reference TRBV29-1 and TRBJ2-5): SAVISQKPSRDICQRGTSLTIQCQVDSQVTMMFWYRQQPGQSLTLIATANQGSEATYESGFVIDKFPISRPNLTFSTLTVSNMSPEDSSIYLCSASLGGGETQYFGPGTRLLVL.

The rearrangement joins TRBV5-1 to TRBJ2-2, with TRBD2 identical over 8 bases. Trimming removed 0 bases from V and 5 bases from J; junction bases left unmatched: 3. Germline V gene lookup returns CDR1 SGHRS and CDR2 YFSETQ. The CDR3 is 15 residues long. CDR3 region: CASSLEGGRTGELFF. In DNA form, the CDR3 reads TGCGCCAGCAGCTTGGAAGGCGGGAGGACCGGGGAGCTGTTTTTT.

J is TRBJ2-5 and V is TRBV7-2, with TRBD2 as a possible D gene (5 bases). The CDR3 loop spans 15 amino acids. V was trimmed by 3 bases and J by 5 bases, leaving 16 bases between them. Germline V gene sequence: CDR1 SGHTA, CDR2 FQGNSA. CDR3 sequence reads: CASSFPLGSGETQYF. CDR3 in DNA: TGTGCCAGCAGCTTCCCCTTAGGGAGCGGCGAGACCCAGTACTTC.

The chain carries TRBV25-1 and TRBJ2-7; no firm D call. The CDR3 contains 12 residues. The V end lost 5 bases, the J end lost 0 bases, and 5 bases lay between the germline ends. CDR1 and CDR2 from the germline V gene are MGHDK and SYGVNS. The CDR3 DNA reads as TGTGCCAGCAGTCTTAGCTCCTACGAGCAGTACTTC. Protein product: CASSLSSYEQYF.

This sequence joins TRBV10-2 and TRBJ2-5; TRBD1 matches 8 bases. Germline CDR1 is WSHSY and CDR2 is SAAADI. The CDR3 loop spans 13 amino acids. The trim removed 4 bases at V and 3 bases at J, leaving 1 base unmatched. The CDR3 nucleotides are TGCGCCAGCAGTGCACAGGGGGAAGAGACCCAGTACTTC. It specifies CASSAQGEETQYF.

The CDR3 region is CASSLYGRNTGELFF. In DNA, the CDR3 is TGTGCCAGCAGCTTATACGGGAGGAACACCGGGGAGCTGTTTTTT. The genes are TRBV11-3 and TRBJ2-2; weak D call: TRBD2 (6 bases). V was shortened by 2 bases and J by 1 base, with 8 bases between the two germline ends. CDR3 size: 15 residues. CDR1 is SGHNT, CDR2 YENEEA, per germline.

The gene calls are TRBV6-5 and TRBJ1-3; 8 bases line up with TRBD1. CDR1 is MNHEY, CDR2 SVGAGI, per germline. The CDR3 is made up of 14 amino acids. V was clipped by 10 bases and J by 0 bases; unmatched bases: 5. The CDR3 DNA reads TGTGCCACGTTAACAGGGGGCTCTGGAAACACCATATATTTT. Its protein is CATLTGGSGNTIYF.

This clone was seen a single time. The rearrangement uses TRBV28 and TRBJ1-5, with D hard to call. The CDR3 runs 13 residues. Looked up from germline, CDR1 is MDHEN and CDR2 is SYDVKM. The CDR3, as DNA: TGTGGTGGCAGTCCCAGTAGCAATCAGCCCCAGCATTTT. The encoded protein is CGGSPSSNQPQHF.